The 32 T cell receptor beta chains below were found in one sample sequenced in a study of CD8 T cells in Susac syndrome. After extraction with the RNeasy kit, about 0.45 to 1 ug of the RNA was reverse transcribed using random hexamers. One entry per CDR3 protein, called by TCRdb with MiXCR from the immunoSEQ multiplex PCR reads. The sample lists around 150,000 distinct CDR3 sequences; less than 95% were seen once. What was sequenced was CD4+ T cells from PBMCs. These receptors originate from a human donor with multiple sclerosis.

The CDR3 reads CASRAGAGANVLTF. CDR3 nucleotide sequence: TGTGCCAGCAGGGCAGGGGCGGGGGCCAACGTCCTGACTTTC. The V call is TRBV11-2, the J call TRBJ2-6; possibly TRBD1 for D (6 bases). Per the germline V gene, CDR1 is SGHAT and CDR2 is FQNNGV. Trimming took off 6 bases at V and 4 bases at J, with 10 bases between the two ends. The CDR3 runs to 14 residues.

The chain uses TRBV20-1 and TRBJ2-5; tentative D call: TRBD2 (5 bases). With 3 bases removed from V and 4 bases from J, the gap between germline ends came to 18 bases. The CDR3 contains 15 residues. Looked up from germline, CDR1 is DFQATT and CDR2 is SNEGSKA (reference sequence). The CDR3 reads CSASEPRVMRETQYF. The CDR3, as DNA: TGCAGTGCTAGCGAACCGAGGGTGATGAGAGAGACCCAGTACTTC.

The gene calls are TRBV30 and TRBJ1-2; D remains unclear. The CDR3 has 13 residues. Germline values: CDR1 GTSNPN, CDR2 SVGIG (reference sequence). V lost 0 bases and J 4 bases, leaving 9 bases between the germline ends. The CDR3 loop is CAWSVLWFYGYTF. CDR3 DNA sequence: TGTGCCTGGAGTGTACTATGGTTCTATGGCTACACCTTC.

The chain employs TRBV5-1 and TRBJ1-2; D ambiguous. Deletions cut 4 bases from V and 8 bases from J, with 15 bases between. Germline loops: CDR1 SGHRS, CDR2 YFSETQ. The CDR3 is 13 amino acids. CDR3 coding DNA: TGCGCCAGCAGCCCTGGTTCGAGGTACGGCTACACCTTC. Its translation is CASSPGSRYGYTF.

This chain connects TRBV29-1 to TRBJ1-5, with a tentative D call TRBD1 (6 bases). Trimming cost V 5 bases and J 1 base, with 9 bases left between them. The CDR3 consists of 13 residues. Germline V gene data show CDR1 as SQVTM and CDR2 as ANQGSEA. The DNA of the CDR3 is TGCAGCGTTTACACAGGGAGCAATCAGCCCCAGCATTTT. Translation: CSVYTGSNQPQHF.

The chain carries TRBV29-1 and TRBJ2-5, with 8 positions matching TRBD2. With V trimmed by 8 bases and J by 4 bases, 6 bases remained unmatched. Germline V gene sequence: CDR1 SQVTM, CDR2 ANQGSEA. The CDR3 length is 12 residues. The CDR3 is CSTSGGGETQYF. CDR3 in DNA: TGCAGCACTAGCGGAGGGGGAGAGACCCAGTACTTC.

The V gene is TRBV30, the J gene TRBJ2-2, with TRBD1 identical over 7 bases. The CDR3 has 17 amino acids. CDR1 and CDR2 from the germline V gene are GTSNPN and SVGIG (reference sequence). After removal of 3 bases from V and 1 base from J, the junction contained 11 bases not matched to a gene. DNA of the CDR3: TGTGCCTGGAGGATATGGCTAGGGGGCGAGAACACCGGGGAGCTGTTTTTT. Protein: CAWRIWLGGENTGELFF.

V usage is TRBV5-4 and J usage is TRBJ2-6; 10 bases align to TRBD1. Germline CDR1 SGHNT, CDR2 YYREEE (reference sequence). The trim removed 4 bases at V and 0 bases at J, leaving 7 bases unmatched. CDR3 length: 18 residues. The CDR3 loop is CASSPGQGVISGANVLTF. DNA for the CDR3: TGTGCCAGCAGCCCTGGACAGGGGGTTATCTCTGGGGCCAACGTCCTGACTTTC. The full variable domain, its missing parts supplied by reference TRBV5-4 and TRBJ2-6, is ETGVTQSPTHLIKTRGQQVTLRCSSQSGHNTVSWYQQALGQGPQFIFQYYREEENGRGNFPPRFSGLQFPNYSSELNVNALELDDSALYLCASSPGQGVISGANVLTFGAGSRLTVL.

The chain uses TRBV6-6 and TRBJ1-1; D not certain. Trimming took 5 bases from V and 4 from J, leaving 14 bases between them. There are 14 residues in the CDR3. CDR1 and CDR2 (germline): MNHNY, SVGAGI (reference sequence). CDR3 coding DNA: TGTGCCAGCAGTCCTGGGATTTGGGGCACTGAAGCTTTCTTT. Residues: CASSPGIWGTEAFF.

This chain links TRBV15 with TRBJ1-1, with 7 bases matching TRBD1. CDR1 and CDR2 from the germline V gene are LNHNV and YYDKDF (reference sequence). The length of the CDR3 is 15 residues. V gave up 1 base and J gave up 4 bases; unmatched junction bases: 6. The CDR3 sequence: CATSRGEGAATEAFF. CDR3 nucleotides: TGTGCCACCAGCAGAGGAGAGGGGGCGGCCACTGAAGCTTTCTTT.

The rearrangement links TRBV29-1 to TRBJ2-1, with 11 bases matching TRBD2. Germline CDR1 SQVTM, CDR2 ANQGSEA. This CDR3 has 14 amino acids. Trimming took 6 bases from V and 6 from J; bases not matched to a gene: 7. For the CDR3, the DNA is TGCAGCGTCTATGCCCTAGCGGGGGGCAATGAGCAGTTCTTC. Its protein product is CSVYALAGGNEQFF.

The CDR3 nucleotides read TGTGCCAGCAGTTACATGGGTCGAGGCGGGGAGCTGTTTTTT. Translation: CASSYMGRGGELFF. The J gene is TRBJ2-2, the V gene TRBV6-2 or TRBV6-3; D not resolved. V was shortened by 2 bases and J by 7 bases, with 11 bases between the two germline ends. The CDR3 length is 14 residues. Germline V CDR1 and CDR2: MNHEY, SVGEGT.

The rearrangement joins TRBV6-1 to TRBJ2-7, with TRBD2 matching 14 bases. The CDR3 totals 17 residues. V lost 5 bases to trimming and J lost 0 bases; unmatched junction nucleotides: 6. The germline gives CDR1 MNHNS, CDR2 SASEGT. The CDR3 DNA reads TGTGCCAGCAGTCGACTAGCGGGAGGGGGGTTCTCCTACGAGCAGTACTTC. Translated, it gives CASSRLAGGGFSYEQYF.

The CDR3 DNA follows: TGTGCCAGCAGCTTCTTCGGGGCGGGGAGCACCGGGGAGCTGTTTTTT. It specifies CASSFFGAGSTGELFF. The chain has TRBV5-6 and TRBJ2-2; tentatively, D is TRBD2 (6 bases). CDR3 length: 16 amino acids. Germline V gene sequence: CDR1 SGHDT, CDR2 YYEEEE. V lost 2 bases and J lost 4, with 15 bases in between.

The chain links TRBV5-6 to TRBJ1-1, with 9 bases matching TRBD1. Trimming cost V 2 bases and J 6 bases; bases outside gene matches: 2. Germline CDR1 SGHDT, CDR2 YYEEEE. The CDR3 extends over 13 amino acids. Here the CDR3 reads CASSLNRGPEAFF. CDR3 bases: TGTGCCAGCAGCTTAAACAGGGGGCCTGAAGCTTTCTTT.

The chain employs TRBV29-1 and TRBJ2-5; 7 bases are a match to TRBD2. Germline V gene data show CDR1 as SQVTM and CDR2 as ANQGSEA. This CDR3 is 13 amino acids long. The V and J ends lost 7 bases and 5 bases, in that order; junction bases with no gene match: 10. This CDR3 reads CSDRSGGRETQYF. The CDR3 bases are TGCAGCGATCGGTCGGGAGGCCGGGAGACCCAGTACTTC.

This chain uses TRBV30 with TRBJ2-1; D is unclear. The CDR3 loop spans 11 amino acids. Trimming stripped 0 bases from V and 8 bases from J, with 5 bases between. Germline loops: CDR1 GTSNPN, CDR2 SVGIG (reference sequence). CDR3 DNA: TGTGCCTGGAGTGTCGGGTATGAGCAGTTCTTC. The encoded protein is CAWSVGYEQFF. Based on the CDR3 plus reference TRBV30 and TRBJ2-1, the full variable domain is SQTIHQWPATLVQPVGSPLSLECTVEGTSNPNLYWYRQAAGRGLQLLFYSVGIGQISSEVPQNLSASRPQDRQFILSSKKLLLSDSGFYLCAWSVGYEQFFGPGTRLTVL.

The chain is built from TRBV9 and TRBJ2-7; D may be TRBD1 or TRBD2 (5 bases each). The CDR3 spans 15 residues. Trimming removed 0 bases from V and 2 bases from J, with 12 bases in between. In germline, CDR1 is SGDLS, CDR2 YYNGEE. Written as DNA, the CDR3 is TGTGCCAGCAGCGTAGGAGGGGCCTTAACCTACGAGCAGTACTTC. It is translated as CASSVGGALTYEQYF.

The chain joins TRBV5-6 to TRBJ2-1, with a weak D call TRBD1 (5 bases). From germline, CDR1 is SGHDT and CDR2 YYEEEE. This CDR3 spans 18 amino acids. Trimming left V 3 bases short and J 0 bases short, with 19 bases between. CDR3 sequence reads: CASSSLPGRGSSYNEQFF. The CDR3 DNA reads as TGTGCCAGCAGCTCGCTACCTGGAAGGGGCTCCTCCTACAATGAGCAGTTCTTC.

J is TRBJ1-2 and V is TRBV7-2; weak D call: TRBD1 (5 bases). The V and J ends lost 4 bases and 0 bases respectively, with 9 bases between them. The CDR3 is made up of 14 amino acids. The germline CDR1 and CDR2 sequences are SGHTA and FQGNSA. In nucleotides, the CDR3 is TGTGCCAGCAGCTGGGACGGCACTAACTATGGCTACACCTTC. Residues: CASSWDGTNYGYTF.

Here the CDR3 DNA reads TGCGCCAGCAGCCCTTATGGGGGACCTAGATATGGCTACACCTTC. Translated: CASSPYGGPRYGYTF. V usage is TRBV4-1 and J usage is TRBJ1-2, with D possibly TRBD1 on 5 matching bases. Germline assignment: CDR1 MGHRA and CDR2 YSYEKL. There are 15 residues in the CDR3. Trimming shortened V by 4 bases and J by 5 bases, and 17 bases separated the two germline ends.

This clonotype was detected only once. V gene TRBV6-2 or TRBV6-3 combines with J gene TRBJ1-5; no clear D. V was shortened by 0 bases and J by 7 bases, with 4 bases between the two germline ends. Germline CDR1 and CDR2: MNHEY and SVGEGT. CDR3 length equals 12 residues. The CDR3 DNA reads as TGTGCCAGCAGTTACTCGGAACAGCCCCAGCATTTT. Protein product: CASSYSEQPQHF.

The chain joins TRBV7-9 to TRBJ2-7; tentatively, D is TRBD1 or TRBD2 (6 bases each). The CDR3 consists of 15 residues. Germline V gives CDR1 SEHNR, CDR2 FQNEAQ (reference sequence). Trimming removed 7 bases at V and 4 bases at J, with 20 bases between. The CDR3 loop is CASTGGAGVQYEQYF. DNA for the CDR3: TGTGCCAGCACCGGAGGGGCAGGGGTACAATACGAGCAGTACTTC. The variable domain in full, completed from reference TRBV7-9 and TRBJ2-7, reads DTGVSQNPRHKITKRGQNVTFRCDPISEHNRLYWYRQTLGQGPEFLTYFQNEAQLEKSRLLSDRFSAERPKGSFSTLEIQRTEQGDSAMYLCASTGGAGVQYEQYFGPGTRLTVT.

Here the CDR3 DNA reads TGCGCCAGCAGGTTTAACCCCATCTCTGGGGCCAACGTCCTGACTTTC. Translated: CASRFNPISGANVLTF. The chain recombines TRBV5-1 with TRBJ2-6; D not resolved. Germline V CDR1 and CDR2: SGHRS, YFSETQ. Between the trimmed V and J ends, which lost 5 bases and 0 bases, there was a span of 12 bases. This CDR3 has 16 amino acids.

The CDR3 coding sequence is TGTGCCAGCAGTTACGACCGAAGCGGGAGGGAGACCCAGTACTTC. It codes for CASSYDRSGRETQYF. The chain joins TRBV6-2 or TRBV6-3 to TRBJ2-5; 9 positions match TRBD2. Germline CDR1 MNHEY, CDR2 SVGEGT. V gave up 2 bases and J gave up 5 bases; unmatched junction bases: 6. The CDR3 has 15 amino acids.

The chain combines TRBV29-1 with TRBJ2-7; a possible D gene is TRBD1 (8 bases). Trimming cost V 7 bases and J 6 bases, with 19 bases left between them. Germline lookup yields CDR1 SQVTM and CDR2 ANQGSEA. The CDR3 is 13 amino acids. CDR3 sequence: CSAYGTGGSEQYF. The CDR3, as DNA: TGCAGCGCGTATGGGACAGGCGGGAGCGAGCAGTACTTC.

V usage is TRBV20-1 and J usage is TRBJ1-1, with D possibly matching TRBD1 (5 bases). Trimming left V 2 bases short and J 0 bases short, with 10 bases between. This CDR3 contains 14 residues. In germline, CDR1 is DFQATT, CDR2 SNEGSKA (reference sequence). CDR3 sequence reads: CSARFDSMNTEAFF. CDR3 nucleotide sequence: TGCAGTGCTAGATTCGACAGCATGAACACTGAAGCTTTCTTT.

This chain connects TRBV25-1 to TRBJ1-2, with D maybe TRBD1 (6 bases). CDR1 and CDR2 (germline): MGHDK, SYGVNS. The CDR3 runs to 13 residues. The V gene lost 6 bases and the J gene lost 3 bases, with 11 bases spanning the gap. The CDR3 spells CASSLQGDYGYTF. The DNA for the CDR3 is TGTGCCAGCAGCTTACAGGGAGACTATGGCTACACCTTC.

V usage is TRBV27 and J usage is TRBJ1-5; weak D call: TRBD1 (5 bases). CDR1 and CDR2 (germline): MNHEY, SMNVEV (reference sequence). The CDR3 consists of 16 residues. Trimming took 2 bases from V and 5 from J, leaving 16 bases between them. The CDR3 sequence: CASSLRGVRFDQPQHF. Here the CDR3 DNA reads TGTGCCAGCAGTTTACGGGGGGTAAGGTTTGATCAGCCCCAGCATTTT.

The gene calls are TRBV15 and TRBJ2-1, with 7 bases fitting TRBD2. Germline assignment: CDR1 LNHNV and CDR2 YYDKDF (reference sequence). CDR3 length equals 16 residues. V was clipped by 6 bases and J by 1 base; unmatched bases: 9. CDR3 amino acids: CATSPRGSGSYNEQFF. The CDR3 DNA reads TGTGCCACCAGTCCCCGCGGGAGTGGGTCCTACAATGAGCAGTTCTTC. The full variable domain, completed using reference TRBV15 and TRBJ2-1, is DAMVIQNPRYQVTQFGKPVTLSCSQTLNHNVMYWYQQKSSQAPKLLFHYYDKDFNNEADTPDNFQSRRPNTSFCFLDIRSPGLGDTAMYLCATSPRGSGSYNEQFFGPGTRLTVL.

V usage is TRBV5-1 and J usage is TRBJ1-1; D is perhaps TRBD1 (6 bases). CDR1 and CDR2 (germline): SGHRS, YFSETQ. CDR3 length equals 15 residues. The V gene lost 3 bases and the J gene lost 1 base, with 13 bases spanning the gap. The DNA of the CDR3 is TGCGCCAGCAGCTCGGCTCAGGGGCAGAACACTGAAGCTTTCTTT. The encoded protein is CASSSAQGQNTEAFF.

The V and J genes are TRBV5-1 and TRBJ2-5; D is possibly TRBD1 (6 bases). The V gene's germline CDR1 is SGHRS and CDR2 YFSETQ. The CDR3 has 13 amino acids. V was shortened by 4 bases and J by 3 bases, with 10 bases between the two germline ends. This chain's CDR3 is CASSANREETQYF. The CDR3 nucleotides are TGCGCCAGCAGCGCAAACAGGGAAGAGACCCAGTACTTC.